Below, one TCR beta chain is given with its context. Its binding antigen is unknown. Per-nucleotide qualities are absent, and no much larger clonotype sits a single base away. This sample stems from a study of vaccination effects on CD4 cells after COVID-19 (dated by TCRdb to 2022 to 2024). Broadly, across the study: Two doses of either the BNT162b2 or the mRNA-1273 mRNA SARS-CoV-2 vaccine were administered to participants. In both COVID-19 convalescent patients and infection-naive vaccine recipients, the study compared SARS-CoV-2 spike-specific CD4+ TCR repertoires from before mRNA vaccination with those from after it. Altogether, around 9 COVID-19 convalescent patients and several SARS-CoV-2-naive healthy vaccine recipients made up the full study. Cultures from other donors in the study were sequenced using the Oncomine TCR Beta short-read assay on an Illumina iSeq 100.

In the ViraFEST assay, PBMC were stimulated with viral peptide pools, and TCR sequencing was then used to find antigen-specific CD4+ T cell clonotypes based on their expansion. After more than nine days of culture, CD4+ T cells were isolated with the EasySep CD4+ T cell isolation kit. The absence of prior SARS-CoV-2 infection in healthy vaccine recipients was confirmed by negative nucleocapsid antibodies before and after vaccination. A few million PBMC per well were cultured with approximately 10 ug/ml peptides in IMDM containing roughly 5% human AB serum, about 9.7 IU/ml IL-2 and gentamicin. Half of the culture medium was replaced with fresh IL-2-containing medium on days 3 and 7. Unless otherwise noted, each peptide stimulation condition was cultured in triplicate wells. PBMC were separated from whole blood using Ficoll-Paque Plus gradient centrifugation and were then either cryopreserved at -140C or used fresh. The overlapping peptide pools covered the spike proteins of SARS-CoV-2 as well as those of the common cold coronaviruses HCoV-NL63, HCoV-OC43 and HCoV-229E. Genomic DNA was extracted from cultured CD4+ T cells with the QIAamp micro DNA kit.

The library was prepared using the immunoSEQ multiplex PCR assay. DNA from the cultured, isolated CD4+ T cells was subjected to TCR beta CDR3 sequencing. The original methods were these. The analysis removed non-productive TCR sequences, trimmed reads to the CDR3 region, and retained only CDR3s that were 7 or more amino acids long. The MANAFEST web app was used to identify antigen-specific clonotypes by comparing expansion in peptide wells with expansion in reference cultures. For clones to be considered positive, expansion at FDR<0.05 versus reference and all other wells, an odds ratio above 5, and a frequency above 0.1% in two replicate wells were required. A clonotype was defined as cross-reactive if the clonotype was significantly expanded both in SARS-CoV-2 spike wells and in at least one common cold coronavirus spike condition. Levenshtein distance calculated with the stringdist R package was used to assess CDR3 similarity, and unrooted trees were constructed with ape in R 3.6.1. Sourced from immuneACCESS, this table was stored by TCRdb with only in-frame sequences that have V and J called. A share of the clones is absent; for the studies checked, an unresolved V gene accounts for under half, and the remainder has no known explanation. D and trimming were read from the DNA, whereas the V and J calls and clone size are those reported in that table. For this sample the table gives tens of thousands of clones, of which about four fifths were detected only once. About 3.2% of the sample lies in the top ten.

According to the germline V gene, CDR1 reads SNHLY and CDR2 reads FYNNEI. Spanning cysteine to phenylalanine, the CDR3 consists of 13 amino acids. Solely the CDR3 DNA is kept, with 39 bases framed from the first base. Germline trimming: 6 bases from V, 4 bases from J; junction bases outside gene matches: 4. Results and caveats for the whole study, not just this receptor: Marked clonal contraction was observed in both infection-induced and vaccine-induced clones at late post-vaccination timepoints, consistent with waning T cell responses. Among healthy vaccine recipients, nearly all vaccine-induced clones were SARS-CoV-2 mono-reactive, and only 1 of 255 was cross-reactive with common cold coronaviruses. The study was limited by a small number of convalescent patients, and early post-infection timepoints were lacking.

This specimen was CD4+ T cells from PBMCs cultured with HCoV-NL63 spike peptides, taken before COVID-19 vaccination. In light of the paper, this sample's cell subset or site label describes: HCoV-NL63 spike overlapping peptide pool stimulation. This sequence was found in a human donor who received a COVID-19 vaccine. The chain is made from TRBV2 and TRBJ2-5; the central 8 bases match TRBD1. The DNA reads TGTGCCAGCAGATCAGGGGGCGGAGAGACCCAGTACTTC. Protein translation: CASRSGGGETQYF.